These 15 T cell receptor beta chains were all obtained from the same sample, sequenced in a study of vaccination effects on CD4 cells after COVID-19. Under the ViraFEST assay, PBMC were stimulated with viral peptide pools so that antigen-specific CD4+ T cells expanded. Sequencing was performed afterwards. Subsequent to less than twelve days of culture, CD4+ T cells were isolated. The individual was infected with SARS-CoV-2 between March and December 2020, as confirmed by PCR. Which antigens these TCRs recognize remains unknown. This table comes from immunoSEQ multiplex PCR, and its TCRdb copy is limited to in-frame clones, with some not included. The data show 35,000 to 45,000 clones, approximately 72% seen once. The material sequenced was CD4+ T cells from PBMCs cultured with HCoV-NL63 spike peptides, taken before COVID-19 vaccination. These TCRs come from a human donor who had a prior SARS-CoV-2 infection.

This chain uses TRBV5-1 with TRBJ2-5; no clear D gene. Germline loops: CDR1 SGHRS, CDR2 YFSETQ. V dropped 4 bases and J dropped 3 bases, with 10 bases sitting between them. The length of the CDR3 is 13 residues. This CDR3 is CASSQDGEETQYF. The CDR3 DNA reads as TGCGCCAGCAGCCAGGACGGAGAAGAGACCCAGTACTTC.

This clone was observed a few times. The chain employs TRBV3-1 (or the pseudogene TRBV3-2) and TRBJ1-6; a weak D match, TRBD1 (5 bases). This CDR3 has 15 amino acids. With 1 base removed from V and 7 bases from J, the gap between germline ends came to 11 bases. Germline V CDR1 and CDR2: LGHDT, YNNKEL (reference sequence). The CDR3 sequence is CASSQGGMENSPLHF. The CDR3 DNA is TGTGCCAGCAGCCAAGGGGGGATGGAAAATTCACCCCTCCACTTT.

The chain uses TRBV7-3 and TRBJ1-1; D is unresolved. The V end lost 5 bases, the J end lost 1 base, and 11 bases lay between the germline ends. The CDR3 consists of 14 residues. Germline V lookup: CDR1 SGHTA, CDR2 FQGTGA. The CDR3 nucleotides are TGTGCCAGCAGCCCCTCCCACTCGAACACTGAAGCTTTCTTT. This translates into CASSPSHSNTEAFF.

The chain uses TRBV27 and TRBJ1-6, with a possible D match to TRBD1 (5 bases). Per the germline V gene, CDR1 is MNHEY and CDR2 is SMNVEV (reference sequence). The CDR3 loop spans 17 amino acids. V was cut by 6 bases and J by 0 bases, with 15 bases left in between. CDR3 in amino acids: CASSPVRGSSYNSPLHF. The CDR3 DNA reads TGTGCCAGCAGCCCTGTTCGGGGGTCCTCCTATAATTCACCCCTCCACTTT.

The chain uses TRBV19 and TRBJ2-3; D unresolved. The CDR3 covers 13 residues. Trimming took off 1 base at V and 2 bases at J, with 4 bases between the two ends. The germline V gene has CDR1 LNHDA and CDR2 SQIVND (reference sequence). CDR3 residues: CASSIGDTDTQYF. The CDR3 DNA sequence: TGTGCCAGTAGTATAGGGGACACAGATACGCAGTATTTT.

The gene calls are TRBV5-8 and TRBJ2-5, with D perhaps TRBD2 (5 bases). Trimming shortened V by 4 bases and J by 7 bases, and 17 bases separated the two germline ends. Per the germline V gene, CDR1 is SGHTS and CDR2 is YDEGEE. The CDR3 covers 14 residues. In DNA, the CDR3 is TGTGCCAGCAGCACCCCCCGAGGGAAGGGGACCCAGTACTTC. It translates to CASSTPRGKGTQYF.

V is TRBV18 and J is TRBJ2-7; D possibly corresponds to TRBD2 (6 bases). Between the trimmed V and J ends, which lost 0 bases and 0 bases, there was a span of 15 bases. Germline V gene data show CDR1 as KGHSH and CDR2 as LQKENI. This CDR3 comprises 17 residues. As DNA, the CDR3 is TGTGCCAGCTCACCACCGGGGCGGGACCCAAGCTCCTACGAGCAGTACTTC. Protein sequence: CASSPPGRDPSSYEQYF.

This sequence joins TRBV7-8 and TRBJ2-1, with D maybe TRBD2 (5 bases). The germline V and J ends were trimmed by 7 bases and 5 bases, with 12 bases remaining between them. CDR3 size: 13 residues. CDR1 SGHVS and CDR2 FQNEAQ come from the germline V gene. The CDR3 DNA reads TGTGCCAGCACCAACAGAGGGCACAATGAGCAGTTCTTC. It translates to CASTNRGHNEQFF.

V and J are TRBV4-2 and TRBJ1-2; possible D gene TRBD1, 5 bases. From germline, CDR1 is LGHNA and CDR2 YNFKEQ. The V end was cut by 0 bases, the J end by 7 bases, with 15 bases between. CDR3 length: 15 residues. The CDR3 DNA reads TGTGCCAGCAGCCAAGAGGACGGGACCGTGAGTGGCTACACCTTC. Protein: CASSQEDGTVSGYTF.

The V and J genes are TRBV4-1 and TRBJ2-2; TRBD2 agrees at 11 bases. Germline trimming cut 3 bases from V and 5 bases from J; bases unmatched to any gene: 8. CDR3 length: 17 residues. Germline V gives CDR1 MGHRA, CDR2 YSYEKL. CDR3 protein: CASSHRLAGGGTGELFF. The DNA for the CDR3 is TGCGCCAGCAGCCATAGGCTAGCGGGAGGTGGGACCGGGGAGCTGTTTTTT.

The rearrangement links TRBV7-3 to TRBJ1-1; no firm D call. Trimming took 0 bases from V and 0 from J, leaving 8 bases between them. The germline V gene encodes CDR1 SGHTA and CDR2 FQGTGA. This CDR3 spans 15 amino acids. The CDR3 DNA reads TGTGCCAGCAGCTTAACGGGCTTTTTGAACACTGAAGCTTTCTTT. Its protein product is CASSLTGFLNTEAFF. The variable domain in full, with the rest retrieved from reference TRBV7-3 and TRBJ1-1, is GAGVSQTPSNKVTEKGKYVELRCDPISGHTALYWYRQSLGQGPEFLIYFQGTGAADDSGLPNDRFFAVRPEGSVSTLKIQRTERGDSAVYLCASSLTGFLNTEAFFGQGTRLTVV.

The rearrangement uses TRBV19 and TRBJ2-7; 8 positions match TRBD1. The germline V gene has CDR1 LNHDA and CDR2 SQIVND (reference sequence). The CDR3 spans 12 residues. V lost 4 bases to trimming and J lost 7 bases; unmatched junction nucleotides: 3. This chain's CDR3 is CASSTRQGEQYF. CDR3 coding DNA: TGTGCCAGTAGTACACGACAGGGGGAGCAGTACTTC.

The chain is built from TRBV29-1 and TRBJ2-1; 10 nucleotides agree with TRBD1. Germline V gives CDR1 SQVTM, CDR2 ANQGSEA. The CDR3 has 14 amino acids. J lost 4 bases, V lost 6 bases, and 6 bases had no gene match. CDR3 protein: CSVGQGYPYNEQFF. The CDR3 DNA reads as TGCAGCGTGGGACAGGGGTACCCTTACAATGAGCAGTTCTTC.

This chain joins TRBV5-1 and TRBJ2-5, with 9 bases aligning to TRBD1. Trimming cost V 4 bases and J 0 bases; bases outside gene matches: 4. The length of the CDR3 is 15 residues. Germline assignment: CDR1 SGHRS and CDR2 YFSETQ. CDR3 residues: CASSRGQGYQETQYF. The CDR3 DNA follows: TGCGCCAGCAGCCGCGGACAGGGGTACCAAGAGACCCAGTACTTC.

The chain links TRBV6-5 to TRBJ2-3; D may be TRBD2 (7 bases). The CDR3 consists of 14 residues. The V gene's germline CDR1 is MNHEY and CDR2 SVGAGI. V was trimmed by 2 bases and J by 2 bases, leaving 8 bases between them. The CDR3 region has the DNA TGTGCCAGCAGTTACCGGGGGGCCACAGATACGCAGTATTTT. This encodes CASSYRGATDTQYF.